The 18 T cell receptor beta chains below come from one sample, sequenced in a study of T-cell memory formation after mild COVID-19. TCRdb independently ran MiXCR on the 5' RACE reads; one entry per CDR3 protein. The sample shows about 390,000 distinct CDR3 sequences, around 20% of them seen only once. The sequencing input was PBMCs or a T cell subset sorted from them (not recorded which). Receptors originate from an adult woman who had mild COVID-19 (a few samples of this study predate the infection). Cell type and time point are not known.

This clonotype was detected only a few times. The chain links TRBV7-2 to TRBJ1-5, with no clear D. CDR3 size: 12 residues. Germline V gene data show CDR1 as SGHTA and CDR2 as FQGNSA. V lost 2 bases and J 5 bases, leaving 4 bases between the germline ends. CDR3 sequence: CASSLQDQPQHF. The CDR3 DNA sequence: TGTGCCAGCAGCTTACAGGATCAGCCCCAGCATTTT.

V usage is TRBV3-1 and J usage is TRBJ2-3, with D possibly being TRBD1 (6 bases). Trimming stripped 0 bases from V and 0 bases from J, with 13 bases between. The CDR3 is made up of 17 amino acids. The germline V gene has CDR1 LGHDT and CDR2 YNNKEL (reference sequence). The CDR3 DNA reads as TGTGCCAGCAGCCAAGACGCAACAGGGAGAAGCACAGATACGCAGTATTTT. Protein: CASSQDATGRSTDTQYF.

J is TRBJ2-7 and V is TRBV24-1; tentatively, D is TRBD2 (6 bases). The CDR3 has 13 amino acids. V lost 9 bases and J 7 bases, leaving 18 bases between the germline ends. The germline CDR1 and CDR2 sequences are KGHDR and SFDVKD. The CDR3 loop is CATSGGARWEQYF. For the CDR3, the DNA is TGTGCCACCTCCGGCGGGGCGCGTTGGGAGCAGTACTTC.

This clonotype was observed a handful of times. V and J are TRBV5-1 and TRBJ1-1; 9 positions match TRBD1. V lost 3 bases to trimming and J lost 3 bases; unmatched junction nucleotides: 3. CDR1 is SGHRS, CDR2 YFSETQ, per germline. The CDR3 spans 14 residues. DNA for the CDR3: TGCGCCAGCAGCTCGGGACAGGGAGACACTGAAGCTTTCTTT. As protein: CASSSGQGDTEAFF.

The gene calls are TRBV7-2 and TRBJ1-4; 9 bases fit TRBD1. The CDR3 consists of 16 residues. From germline, CDR1 is SGHTA and CDR2 FQGNSA. Trimming took 5 bases from V and 5 from J; bases not matched to a gene: 9. In DNA form, the CDR3 reads TGTGCCAGCAGCCCCGGGCCGGGACAGGGAAATGAAAAACTGTTTTTT. Amino acids: CASSPGPGQGNEKLFF.

This clonotype was recorded a few times. V usage is TRBV15 and J usage is TRBJ2-1, with TRBD2 identical over 7 bases. There are 15 residues in the CDR3. CDR1 LNHNV and CDR2 YYDKDF come from the germline V gene (reference sequence). Trimming at V came to 0 bases and at J to 6 bases, leaving 5 bases not matched to a gene. In DNA form, the CDR3 reads TGTGCCACCAGCAGAGATCTAGCGGTCTCCAATGAGCAGTTCTTC. It codes for CATSRDLAVSNEQFF.

This clonotype was detected many times. This chain links TRBV2 with TRBJ2-7; tentatively, D is TRBD1 (5 bases). Per the germline V gene, CDR1 is SNHLY and CDR2 is FYNNEI. V gave up 6 bases and J gave up 3 bases, with 15 bases separating them. The length of the CDR3 is 14 residues. The CDR3 region has the DNA TGTGCCAGCAGAGATGGAGTTAGGGGCTACGAGCAGTACTTC. It translates to CASRDGVRGYEQYF.

This clonotype has just a few counts. The CDR3, as DNA: TGTGCCAGCAGCCCCGACTACACCGGGGAGCTGTTTTTT. The encoded protein is CASSPDYTGELFF. This chain connects TRBV3-1 to TRBJ2-2; D is undetermined. The germline gives CDR1 LGHDT, CDR2 YNNKEL (reference sequence). The CDR3 has 13 residues. V was pared by 4 bases and J by 3 bases, with 6 bases between. Drawing the rest from reference TRBV3-1 and TRBJ2-2, the complete variable domain is DTAVSQTPKYLVTQMGNDKSIKCEQNLGHDTMYWYKQDSKKFLKIMFSYNNKELIINETVPNRFSPKSPDKAHLNLHINSLELGDSAVYFCASSPDYTGELFFGEGSRLTVL.

This clonotype was observed a few times. The chain links TRBV6-1 to TRBJ2-3; 10 nucleotides agree with TRBD2. The CDR3 spans 15 residues. With 7 bases clipped from V and 2 bases from J, the junction kept 6 bases outside the gene matches. Germline-derived CDR1 and CDR2 are MNHNS and SASEGT. The CDR3, as DNA: TGTGCCAGCATCCGAACTAGCGGGGCCACAGATACGCAGTATTTT. It encodes CASIRTSGATDTQYF.

This clonotype was counted a few times. This chain links TRBV5-1 with TRBJ2-3, with D possibly being TRBD2 (6 bases). Trimming removed 4 bases at V and 4 bases at J, with 19 bases between. This CDR3 spans 16 amino acids. Germline V gene sequence: CDR1 SGHRS, CDR2 YFSETQ. This chain's CDR3 is CASSPNGGGSADTQYF. DNA of the CDR3: TGCGCCAGCAGCCCCAACGGGGGAGGCAGCGCAGATACGCAGTATTTT. The variable domain in full, completed from reference TRBV5-1 and TRBJ2-3, reads KAGVTQTPRYLIKTRGQQVTLSCSPISGHRSVSWYQQTPGQGLQFLFEYFSETQRNKGNFPGRFSGRQFSNSRSEMNVSTLELGDSALYLCASSPNGGGSADTQYFGPGTRLTVL.

CDR3 sequence reads: CASNSRTGNTEAFF. CDR3 coding DNA: TGTGCCAGCAACTCCCGGACAGGGAACACTGAAGCTTTCTTT. The chain combines TRBV6-1 with TRBJ1-1; 7 bases map to TRBD1. CDR3 length equals 14 residues. CDR1 is MNHNS, CDR2 SASEGT, per germline. Losses at the gene ends were 7 bases for V and 1 base for J; bases not matched to a gene: 6.

DNA for the CDR3: TGTGCTAGTGGGCCTCCGGGATCCCGTCACAATGAGCAGTTCTTC. Translation gives CASGPPGSRHNEQFF. V is TRBV12-5 and J is TRBJ2-1; TRBD2 might be the D (5 bases). The CDR3 is 15 amino acids. Germline V lookup: CDR1 LGHNT, CDR2 FRNRAP. V lost 6 bases to trimming and J lost 5 bases, with 17 bases between them.

This clonotype was seen more than once but under ten times. The chain is built from TRBV7-9 and TRBJ1-3, with D perhaps matching TRBD1 (5 bases). The germline V and J ends were trimmed by 5 bases and 7 bases, with 15 bases remaining between them. The length of the CDR3 is 14 residues. Germline-derived CDR1 and CDR2 are SEHNR and FQNEAQ (reference sequence). The CDR3 loop is CASSPSDRGNTIYF. CDR3 bases: TGTGCCAGCAGCCCCTCCGACAGAGGGAACACCATATATTTT.

This chain connects TRBV4-1 to TRBJ2-1; 9 bases map to TRBD2. Unmatched junction bases numbered 6, after V lost 0 bases and J lost 3 bases. CDR3 length equals 17 residues. CDR1 and CDR2 (germline): MGHRA, YSYEKL. CDR3 coding DNA: TGCGCCAGCAGCCAAGAAGTAGGAGCGGGAGGCTACAATGAGCAGTTCTTC. This sequence encodes CASSQEVGAGGYNEQFF.

The J gene is TRBJ1-4, the V gene TRBV5-1; 9 bases fit TRBD1. Germline CDR1 SGHRS, CDR2 YFSETQ. Trimming took 1 base from V and 5 from J; bases not matched to a gene: 12. The CDR3 spans 18 residues. This CDR3 is CASSLSGQGIAPNEKLFF. The CDR3 nucleotides read TGCGCCAGCAGCTTGTCGGGACAGGGTATCGCGCCGAATGAAAAACTGTTTTTT. The full variable domain, rest sourced from reference TRBV5-1 and TRBJ1-4, is KAGVTQTPRYLIKTRGQQVTLSCSPISGHRSVSWYQQTPGQGLQFLFEYFSETQRNKGNFPGRFSGRQFSNSRSEMNVSTLELGDSALYLCASSLSGQGIAPNEKLFFGSGTQLSVL.

The chain has TRBV3-1 and TRBJ2-7, with TRBD1 matching 10 bases. This CDR3 spans 14 amino acids. CDR1 LGHDT and CDR2 YNNKEL come from the germline V gene (reference sequence). The J segment lost 5 bases and the V segment lost 1 base, leaving 2 bases of the junction unmatched. CDR3 sequence: CASSQVGTGDEQYF. CDR3 in DNA: TGTGCCAGCAGCCAAGTAGGGACAGGGGACGAGCAGTACTTC.

A few counts support this clonotype. V usage is TRBV11-1 and J usage is TRBJ2-1, with 10 bases fitting TRBD2. This CDR3 spans 16 amino acids. Losses at the gene ends were 7 bases for V and 4 bases for J; bases not matched to a gene: 10. The germline V gene has CDR1 SGHAT and CDR2 FQDESV (reference sequence). CDR3 coding DNA: TGTGCCAGCACCCTCCGGACTAGCGGAGGTTACAATGAGCAGTTCTTC. Translating gives CASTLRTSGGYNEQFF.

About this clonotype: One end of the junction fails to match germline, which may point to a read error. The rearrangement links TRBV2 to TRBJ1-2; 7 bases align to TRBD1. The CDR3 sequence is 14 residues long. Per the germline V gene, CDR1 is SNHLY and CDR2 is FYNNEI. In nucleotides, the CDR3 is TGTGCCAGCAGTGAAATGGACAGGAACTATGGCTACACTTTC. This codes for CASSEMDRNYGYTF.